One and the same sample provided the 7 T cell receptor beta chains below, sequenced in a study of T cell repertoires in cytomegalovirus infection. TCRdb used MiXCR to reprocess the reads, holding one entry per CDR3 protein. This table holds 350,000 to 450,000 distinct CDR3 sequences, over 15% found once. Sequenced input: PBMCs. These receptors were taken from a human donor in good health (CMV status not recorded). Some clones in this sample may be carry-over from other donors' samples.

This clonotype was recorded a few times. The chain is built from TRBV7-9 and TRBJ2-3; 7 nucleotides line up with TRBD1. The germline V gene encodes CDR1 SEHNR and CDR2 FQNEAQ (reference sequence). Trimming cost V 3 bases and J 3 bases; bases outside gene matches: 9. This CDR3 has 16 residues. For the CDR3, the DNA is TGTGCCAGCAGCTTCAGGGGGAGAGTACGGACAGATACGCAGTATTTT. Protein product: CASSFRGRVRTDTQYF.

This clonotype was counted a few times. V gene TRBV11-2 combines with J gene TRBJ1-2; perhaps TRBD1 as D (6 bases). This CDR3 contains 15 residues. CDR1 and CDR2 (germline): SGHAT, FQNNGV. V dropped 3 bases and J dropped 4 bases, with 15 bases sitting between them. CDR3 sequence reads: CASSFQQGLGYGYTF. Written as DNA, the CDR3 is TGTGCCAGCAGCTTCCAACAGGGTTTAGGCTATGGCTACACCTTC.

This clonotype was seen a single time. The rearrangement links TRBV19 to TRBJ1-1, with 7 bases aligning to TRBD1. CDR1 LNHDA and CDR2 SQIVND come from the germline V gene (reference sequence). The CDR3 spans 15 residues. CDR3 amino acids: CASSERGGMNTEAFF. The CDR3, as DNA: TGTGCGAGTTCAGAACGAGGGGGCATGAACACTGAAGCTTTCTTT.

This clonotype was counted many times. This chain connects TRBV7-2 to TRBJ2-7; D remains ambiguous. Germline-derived CDR1 and CDR2 are SGHTA and FQGNSA. V was pared by 5 bases and J by 1 base, with 12 bases between. The CDR3 has 14 amino acids. For the CDR3, the DNA is TGTGCCAGCAGCCGTGAGACATGGTCCTACGAGCAGTACTTC. This sequence encodes CASSRETWSYEQYF.

This clonotype was counted between two and nine times. CDR3 protein: CASSQRGDTQYF. The DNA of the CDR3 is TGTGCCAGCAGCCAACGGGGAGATACGCAGTATTTT. The chain is built from TRBV14 and TRBJ2-3; TRBD2 might be the D (5 bases). Looked up from germline, CDR1 is SGHDN and CDR2 is FVKESK. V was pared by 2 bases and J by 5 bases, with 5 bases between. The CDR3 is 12 amino acids.

This clonotype was seen repeatedly, ten times or more. The chain joins TRBV7-2 to TRBJ2-2, with a possible D match to TRBD2 (6 bases). CDR3 length: 15 amino acids. Germline CDR1 and CDR2: SGHTA and FQGNSA. V was shortened by 5 bases and J by 5 bases, with 15 bases between the two germline ends. The CDR3 nucleotides are TGTGCCAGCAGCCCCCGAAGGGCGGGGACCGGGGAGCTGTTTTTT. It specifies CASSPRRAGTGELFF.

There are a few counts of this clonotype. This chain connects TRBV6-1 to TRBJ2-7; D is possibly TRBD1 (6 bases). V gave up 5 bases and J gave up 0 bases, with 14 bases separating them. The CDR3 extends over 15 amino acids. Per the germline V gene, CDR1 is MNHNS and CDR2 is SASEGT. The CDR3 loop reads CASSITQGSSYEQYF. In DNA, the CDR3 is TGTGCCAGCAGTATCACCCAGGGGAGCTCCTACGAGCAGTACTTC.